The 31 T cell receptor beta chains in this list originate from one sample, sequenced in a study of blood T cells in healthy people across ages. Alongside a J-beta primer mix, a sample-barcoded 5' primer served in a second PCR lasting roughly 6 to 11 cycles. Each CDR3 protein gets one entry after TCRdb re-called the 5' RACE reads with MiXCR. The data show 1.5 million to 1.8 million distinct CDR3 sequences, roughly 43% seen once. The sample taken for sequencing was blood. These receptors came from a woman under 30 in good health.

This clonotype was counted only a few times. The V gene is TRBV7-3, the J gene TRBJ2-3; D unresolved. The CDR3 is made up of 13 amino acids. V lost 5 bases and J lost 4, with 10 bases in between. Germline V gene lookup returns CDR1 SGHTA and CDR2 FQGTGA. CDR3 sequence reads: CASSHDPPDTQYF. The CDR3 bases are TGTGCCAGCAGCCACGACCCTCCAGATACGCAGTATTTT.

This clonotype has a handful of counts. V gene TRBV12-3 or TRBV12-4 combines with J gene TRBJ2-1, with D possibly TRBD2 on 5 matching bases. The CDR3 runs 13 residues. V lost 5 bases, J lost 2 bases, and 7 bases lay in between. The CDR3 nucleotides are TGTGCCAGCAGTACTAGTACCTACAATGAGCAGTTCTTC. As protein: CASSTSTYNEQFF.

This sequence joins TRBV15 and TRBJ1-2, with a possible D match to TRBD1 (5 bases). The CDR3 has 13 amino acids. CDR1 is LNHNV and CDR2 is YYDKDF in the germline V gene (reference sequence). V lost 1 base and J 6 bases, leaving 9 bases between the germline ends. CDR3 sequence: CATSRGGGNGYTF. DNA for the CDR3: TGTGCCACCAGCAGAGGGGGGGGAAATGGCTACACCTTC.

V gene TRBV6-6 combines with J gene TRBJ1-2; TRBD1 matches 7 bases. This CDR3 has 16 amino acids. V dropped 0 bases and J dropped 7; count of bases not matched to a gene: 11. CDR1 and CDR2 (germline): MNHNY, SVGAGI (reference sequence). The chain's CDR3 is CASSYSGQDLGGGYTF. The DNA for the CDR3 is TGTGCCAGCAGTTACTCTGGACAGGACCTAGGGGGTGGCTACACCTTC.

The genes are TRBV5-1 and TRBJ2-1, with 13 nucleotides matching TRBD2. Germline V gene lookup returns CDR1 SGHRS and CDR2 YFSETQ. The CDR3 has 17 residues. V shed 0 bases, J shed 8 bases, and the junction held 8 bases outside the gene matches. The CDR3: CASSLAVTSGGEDEQFF. CDR3 DNA sequence: TGCGCCAGCAGCTTGGCCGTAACTAGCGGGGGGGAGGATGAGCAGTTCTTC.

This clonotype was seen only a few times. This chain joins TRBV4-1 and TRBJ2-1; TRBD1 matches 8 bases. This CDR3 has 14 amino acids. V gave up 3 bases and J gave up 4 bases; unmatched junction bases: 2. Germline CDR1 reads MGHRA; CDR2 reads YSYEKL. This CDR3 is CASSQGQDYNEQFF. CDR3 nucleotide sequence: TGCGCCAGCAGCCAGGGACAGGATTACAATGAGCAGTTCTTC.

This chain uses TRBV14 with TRBJ2-1; D is undetermined. The ends were cut back, 1 base at V and 7 bases at J, with 8 bases in the middle. Germline CDR1 SGHDN, CDR2 FVKESK. The CDR3 runs to 13 residues. CDR3 DNA sequence: TGTGCCAGCAGCCAAGGGGCATCTAATGAGCAGTTCTTC. Translating gives CASSQGASNEQFF.

V and J are TRBV5-1 and TRBJ1-4; 10 bases fit TRBD1. Germline-derived CDR1 and CDR2 are SGHRS and YFSETQ. Unmatched junction bases numbered 2, after V lost 3 bases and J lost 6 bases. The CDR3 length is 14 residues. CDR3 bases: TGCGCCAGCAGCTGGGGGACAGGGGATGAAAAACTGTTTTTT. Translated, it gives CASSWGTGDEKLFF. Drawing the rest from reference TRBV5-1 and TRBJ1-4, the complete variable domain is KAGVTQTPRYLIKTRGQQVTLSCSPISGHRSVSWYQQTPGQGLQFLFEYFSETQRNKGNFPGRFSGRQFSNSRSEMNVSTLELGDSALYLCASSWGTGDEKLFFGSGTQLSVL.

The V and J genes are TRBV7-6 and TRBJ2-7, with TRBD2 identical over 7 bases. Per germline, CDR1 SGHVS and CDR2 FNYEAQ. V dropped 5 bases and J dropped 6; count of bases not matched to a gene: 7. CDR3 length: 13 residues. The CDR3 spells CASSAATSSEQYF. In DNA, the CDR3 is TGTGCCAGCAGCGCCGCGACTAGCTCCGAGCAGTACTTC.

The CDR3 DNA follows: TGTGCCAGCAGCAAAGATAGGGAAGGCTCACCCCTCCACTTT. This encodes CASSKDREGSPLHF. The chain carries TRBV21-1 and TRBJ1-6. TRBV21-1 is designated a pseudogene. This CDR3 spans 14 amino acids.

The V gene is TRBV6-2 or TRBV6-3, the J gene TRBJ2-7; 8 bases align to TRBD1. The trim removed 2 bases at V and 0 bases at J, leaving 9 bases unmatched. Germline CDR1 reads MNHEY; CDR2 reads SVGEGT. The CDR3 covers 17 residues. The CDR3 region is CASSYQGAQLFSYEQYF. CDR3 coding DNA: TGTGCCAGCAGTTACCAGGGGGCTCAGCTCTTCTCCTACGAGCAGTACTTC.

About this clonotype: One junction end does not reproduce the germline sequence, and a read error may be involved. The chain uses TRBV20-1 and TRBJ1-6; no firm D call. The CDR3 contains 12 residues. Germline values: CDR1 DFQATT, CDR2 SNEGSKA (reference sequence). The CDR3 loop is CSASISGSLLHF. The CDR3 DNA reads TGCAGTGCTTCCATATCCGGTTCACTCCTCCACTTT.

This chain connects TRBV20-1 to TRBJ2-5; no definite D call. Between the trimmed V and J ends, which lost 6 bases and 3 bases, there was a span of 17 bases. The CDR3 has 14 residues. Per germline, CDR1 DFQATT and CDR2 SNEGSKA (reference sequence). The CDR3 sequence: CSAPKGVSEETQYF. CDR3 coding DNA: TGCAGTGCCCCGAAGGGTGTGAGCGAAGAGACCCAGTACTTC.

The chain carries TRBV20-1 and TRBJ1-4, with 8 bases aligning to TRBD1. Unmatched junction bases numbered 4, after V lost 1 base and J lost 6 bases. Germline V gives CDR1 DFQATT, CDR2 SNEGSKA (reference sequence). CDR3 length: 14 residues. The CDR3, as DNA: TGCAGTGCTAGAGGACAGGGGTCTGATGAAAAACTGTTTTTT. Amino acids: CSARGQGSDEKLFF.

J is TRBJ2-1 and V is TRBV6-2 or TRBV6-3; D is perhaps TRBD1 or TRBD2 (6 bases each). Germline V gene data show CDR1 as MNHEY and CDR2 as SVGEGT. This CDR3 region has 15 residues. The ends were cut back, 7 bases at V and 0 bases at J, with 13 bases in the middle. Here the CDR3 DNA reads TGTGCCAGCATCTCGAGGGGGGCCTCCTACAATGAGCAGTTCTTC. Amino acid sequence: CASISRGASYNEQFF.

In this sample, this clonotype turned up a few times. The V and J genes are TRBV12-3 or TRBV12-4 and TRBJ2-5; the match to TRBD2 covers 7 bases. The J call may not be correct, given that the DNA end is closer to TRBJ2-7. This CDR3 contains 13 residues. The CDR3 is CASTLGGKYEQYF. Written as DNA, the CDR3 is TGTGCCAGCACCCTCGGGGGGAAGTACGAGCAGTACTTC.

The V and J genes are TRBV20-1 and TRBJ1-1; no clear D gene. This CDR3 contains 14 residues. CDR1 is DFQATT and CDR2 is SNEGSKA in the germline V gene (reference sequence). V was clipped by 0 bases and J by 0 bases, with 8 bases between them. The CDR3 region is CSAREGSVNTEAFF. The DNA of the CDR3 is TGCAGTGCTAGAGAGGGATCTGTGAACACTGAAGCTTTCTTT.

This clonotype was detected once. The rearrangement joins TRBV18 to TRBJ2-5; 13 nucleotides match TRBD2. CDR3 length: 16 residues. The ends lost 6 bases at V and 0 bases at J; junction bases unmatched: 4. Germline V gene sequence: CDR1 KGHSH, CDR2 LQKENI. The CDR3 DNA follows: TGTGCCAGCTCCCATGGGACTAGCGGGAACCAAGAGACCCAGTACTTC. This codes for CASSHGTSGNQETQYF.

This CDR3 is CASSPRFPRVGQPQHF. CDR3 coding DNA: TGTGCCAGCAGCCCCCGGTTCCCGAGAGTGGGTCAGCCCCAGCATTTT. V usage is TRBV3-1 and J usage is TRBJ1-5, with no clear D. Germline assignment: CDR1 LGHDT and CDR2 YNNKEL (reference sequence). Trimming took off 4 bases at V and 6 bases at J, with 19 bases between the two ends. The CDR3 totals 16 residues.

This clonotype appeared a few times. This chain links TRBV7-3 with TRBJ2-3; 8 nucleotides agree with TRBD1. Germline trimming cut 2 bases from V and 3 bases from J; bases unmatched to any gene: 10. Looked up from germline, CDR1 is SGHTA and CDR2 is FQGTGA. There are 17 residues in the CDR3. CDR3 protein: CASSLLDREARTDTQYF. The CDR3, as DNA: TGTGCCAGCAGCTTACTGGACAGGGAGGCTAGGACAGATACGCAGTATTTT.

This clonotype was recorded at least ten times. The chain couples TRBV29-1 to TRBJ1-2; unclear D gene. In germline, CDR1 is SQVTM, CDR2 ANQGSEA. Trimming pared 1 base from V and 8 bases from J, leaving 11 bases between. CDR3 length: 12 amino acids. The CDR3 bases are TGCAGCGTTGAAGGTCCGGGGAACGGCTACACCTTC. Encoded protein: CSVEGPGNGYTF.

Worth noting for this clonotype: With a much larger clone just one base away, this may be a read error. The chain has TRBV7-2 and TRBJ1-2, with a possible D match to TRBD1 (6 bases). The CDR3 extends over 16 amino acids. Germline V lookup: CDR1 SGHTA, CDR2 FQGNSA. V was pared by 5 bases and J by 8 bases, with 24 bases between. In DNA, the CDR3 is TGTGCCAGCAGCCCGAGGCAGGGGTTAATAAAGTGCGGCTACACCTTC. Translating gives CASSPRQGLIKCGYTF.

This clonotype was seen more than once but under ten times. CDR3 residues: CASSQDQGPGAAEAFF. CDR3 in DNA: TGCGCCAGCAGCCAAGATCAGGGTCCGGGGGCCGCTGAAGCTTTCTTT. This rearrangement joins TRBV4-3 to TRBJ1-1, with D possibly matching TRBD1 (6 bases). The V gene's germline CDR1 is LGHNA and CDR2 YSLEER. Trimming removed 0 bases from V and 6 bases from J, with 17 bases in between. The length of the CDR3 is 16 residues.

This clonotype has more than one count but fewer than ten. The chain uses TRBV11-2 and TRBJ2-1, with 7 positions matching TRBD2. Trimming cost V 5 bases and J 3 bases; bases outside gene matches: 10. Per the germline V gene, CDR1 is SGHAT and CDR2 is FQNNGV. The CDR3 consists of 16 residues. Here the CDR3 DNA reads TGTGCCAGCAGCCCGCGGACTAGGCTATTCTACAATGAGCAGTTCTTC. As protein: CASSPRTRLFYNEQFF.

This clonotype was seen a handful of times. The chain carries TRBV29-1 and TRBJ2-3; 9 nucleotides agree with TRBD2. V was clipped by 3 bases and J by 1 base; unmatched bases: 14. Germline V gene lookup returns CDR1 SQVTM and CDR2 ANQGSEA. This CDR3 spans 18 amino acids. The CDR3 loop reads CSVEGSGRQFARTDTQYF. CDR3 DNA: TGCAGCGTTGAGGGTAGCGGGAGACAGTTCGCCCGCACAGATACGCAGTATTTT.

The J gene is TRBJ2-5, the V gene TRBV3-1, with TRBD2 matching over 10 bases. Germline loops: CDR1 LGHDT, CDR2 YNNKEL (reference sequence). This CDR3 comprises 16 residues. Losses at the gene ends were 2 bases for V and 4 bases for J; bases not matched to a gene: 7. The CDR3 protein is CASSQSASGRGETQYF. The CDR3 region has the DNA TGTGCCAGCAGCCAAAGTGCTAGCGGGAGAGGAGAGACCCAGTACTTC.

V is TRBV4-2 and J is TRBJ2-4; TRBD1 agrees at 9 bases. The DNA end lines up better with TRBJ2-7; the J call may be wrong. The germline CDR1 and CDR2 sequences are LGHNA and YNFKEQ. The CDR3 runs to 15 residues. The CDR3 protein is CASSQPQGAAYEQYF. Written as DNA, the CDR3 is TGTGCCAGCAGCCAACCACAGGGGGCCGCCTACGAGCAGTACTTC.

The table lists this clonotype with a few counts. The rearrangement uses TRBV7-9 and TRBJ2-7; no clear D gene. The CDR3 length is 14 residues. V shed 0 bases and J shed 3 bases, with 9 bases lying between them. Per the germline V gene, CDR1 is SEHNR and CDR2 is FQNEAQ (reference sequence). The CDR3 reads CASSLAEPYYEQYF. Here the CDR3 DNA reads TGTGCCAGCAGCTTAGCGGAGCCCTACTACGAGCAGTACTTC.

The rearrangement joins TRBV25-1 to TRBJ2-7; no firm D call. With 7 bases removed from V and 7 bases from J, the gap between germline ends came to 11 bases. The CDR3 totals 11 residues. CDR1 and CDR2 from the germline V gene are MGHDK and SYGVNS. CDR3 loop: CASNQVLEQYF. As DNA, the CDR3 is TGTGCCAGCAACCAGGTACTTGAGCAGTACTTC.

The rearrangement links TRBV6-1 to TRBJ2-5, with 10 bases aligning to TRBD2. CDR1 is MNHNS, CDR2 SASEGT, per germline. The length of the CDR3 is 16 residues. V lost 4 bases to trimming and J lost 2 bases; unmatched junction nucleotides: 7. The DNA for the CDR3 is TGTGCCAGCAGTGCTGCAAGCGGGAGGGGACAAGAGACCCAGTACTTC. Amino acids: CASSAASGRGQETQYF.

The J gene is TRBJ1-2, the V gene TRBV6-5; D gene unclear. The CDR3 is made up of 15 amino acids. V lost 0 bases to trimming and J lost 3 bases, with 11 bases between them. Germline V gives CDR1 MNHEY, CDR2 SVGAGI. The CDR3 DNA reads TGTGCCAGCAGTTACTCGGGCCCCAACCACTATGGCTACACCTTC. Translation gives CASSYSGPNHYGYTF.